The entry below describes one T cell receptor (beta chain). Antigen unknown. The data derive from a study of shared clonotypes between healthy human individuals. Study-level points and caveats: Several donors shared around 5% of their naive CD4 clonotypes. The study found lower generation probabilities in non-shared clonotypes than in those shared by all four donors. Rarefaction demonstrated incomplete sorted-subset sequencing despite large depth.

The trim removed 5 bases at V and 3 bases at J, leaving 2 bases unmatched. CDR1 SSHAT and CDR2 FNYEAQ come from the germline V gene (reference sequence). This CDR3 comprises 13 residues. Clones were sequenced by immunoSEQ multiplex PCR, and TCRdb holds only the in-frame ones, with some missing. The table lists about 580,000 clones, roughly 98% of them singletons, with 0.3% in the top ten. CD45RO-negative, CCR7-positively selected cells formed the naive CD8 fraction, excluding terminally differentiated effector memory CD45RA+ cells. Recent acute infections and vaccinations were absent in the healthy HIV-negative adult donors.

This chain uses TRBV7-7 with TRBJ2-3, with 7 bases identical to TRBD2. The clonotype was recovered from a man in his thirties or forties in good health. The sample consisted of naive CD8+ T cells sorted from blood. CDR3 coding DNA: TGTGCCAGCAGCCCGGGAGGAACAGATACGCAGTATTTT. Translating it yields CASSPGGTDTQYF.